Here is one T cell receptor (beta chain) with its context. Antigen specificity is unknown. Here immunoSEQ multiplex PCR was the method, and the copy in TCRdb shows in-frame clones only, minus some. The sample carries roughly 200,000 clones, around 93% recorded once. These data are taken from a study of T cell responses to AZD1222 COVID-19 vaccine. Study-wide points: Reports indicate that nearly half of spike-specific TCRs are directed at unmutated variant regions. Donors, mostly white British, included more females; clonal diversity was possibly underestimated.

Looked up from germline, CDR1 is SGHRS and CDR2 is YFSETQ. Trimming stripped 5 bases from V and 4 bases from J, with 13 bases between. CDR3 length: 14 amino acids. The chain employs TRBV5-1 and TRBJ1-5; D ambiguous. The sequenced sample was peripheral blood, obtained on day 0 of MenACWY control vaccination. This sequence originates from an adult in good health. In DNA form, the CDR3 reads TGCGCCAGCAGTCTGATGGGCACTAATCAGCCCCAGCATTTT. This gives the protein CASSLMGTNQPQHF.